A single sample gave rise to the 29 T cell receptor beta chains below, sequenced in a study of monozygotic twins with inflammatory bowel disease. TCRdb re-called the 5' RACE reads and gives one entry per CDR3 protein, without DNA. Seen in this sample are approximately 150,000 distinct CDR3 sequences; the ten most common clones hold about 7.4%. The sequenced sample was blood. The receptors derive from a human donor with ulcerative colitis or Crohn's disease, or a healthy co-twin of an affected twin (not recorded which).

The rearrangement joins TRBV6-2 or TRBV6-3 to TRBJ2-3. Germline V CDR1 and CDR2: MNHEY, SVGEGT. The CDR3 loop spans 18 amino acids. The CDR3 sequence: CASSYHEATGSHTDTQYF.

The chain combines TRBV20-1 with TRBJ1-2. This CDR3 is 15 amino acids long. CDR1 DFQATT and CDR2 SNEGSKA come from the germline V gene (reference sequence). CDR3 loop: CSARGSVPVIAGYTF.

V gene TRBV29-1 combines with J gene TRBJ1-2. Germline CDR1 is SQVTM and CDR2 is ANQGSEA. This CDR3 contains 11 residues. CDR3 region: CSVEDRPFYTF.

The rearrangement uses TRBV4-3 and TRBJ2-3; the TCRdb call, TRBD2, lacks DNA for checking. Germline CDR1 and CDR2: LGHNA and YSLEER. CDR3 length equals 18 residues. The chain's CDR3 is CASSLLPGLATGTDTQYF.

This chain links TRBV5-1 with TRBJ2-1; TCRdb lists TRBD2, though no DNA is available to test this call. The V gene's germline CDR1 is SGHRS and CDR2 YFSETQ. CDR3 length: 18 amino acids. The chain's CDR3 is CASSLVLAGDVSYNEQFF. The complete variable domain, with remaining parts taken from reference TRBV5-1 and TRBJ2-1, reads KAGVTQTPRYLIKTRGQQVTLSCSPISGHRSVSWYQQTPGQGLQFLFEYFSETQRNKGNFPGRFSGRQFSNSRSEMNVSTLELGDSALYLCASSLVLAGDVSYNEQFFGPGTRLTVL.

The chain links TRBV7-6 to TRBJ1-1; TCRdb designates TRBD1, a call that cannot be tested without DNA. CDR1 and CDR2 from the germline V gene are SGHVS and FNYEAQ. The CDR3 length is 17 residues. CDR3 sequence: CASSPTRSWGVNTEAFF.

This chain joins TRBV10-3 and TRBJ1-4. CDR3 length equals 16 residues. The germline CDR1 and CDR2 sequences are ENHRY and SYGVKD. The CDR3 is CAISEGGDATNEKLFF.

The gene calls are TRBV4-2 and TRBJ2-7; the D gene TCRdb calls, TRBD1, cannot be checked with no DNA. The CDR3 has 16 residues. The germline V gene encodes CDR1 LGHNA and CDR2 YNFKEQ. This CDR3 reads CASSHPSTGGSYEQYF.

This chain connects TRBV7-8 to TRBJ2-1; absent DNA, TCRdb's TRBD2 call cannot be checked. Germline V gene data show CDR1 as SGHVS and CDR2 as FQNEAQ. The CDR3 runs 17 residues. The CDR3 sequence is CASSLGPTSRRGNEQFF. The whole variable domain, remainder taken from reference TRBV7-8 and TRBJ2-1, is GAGVSQSPRYKVAKRGQDVALRCDPISGHVSLFWYQQALGQGPEFLTYFQNEAQLDKSGLPSDRFFAERPEGSVSTLKIQRTQQEDSAVYLCASSLGPTSRRGNEQFFGPGTRLTVL.

V usage is TRBV27 and J usage is TRBJ1-1. The V gene's germline CDR1 is MNHEY and CDR2 SMNVEV (reference sequence). This CDR3 spans 16 amino acids. CDR3: CASSLSGPFANTEAFF.

This rearrangement joins TRBV6-2 or TRBV6-3 to TRBJ1-5. Per germline, CDR1 MNHEY and CDR2 SVGEGT. This CDR3 region has 14 residues. The CDR3 sequence is CASSYAGVNQPQHF.

The V call is TRBV4-3, the J call TRBJ1-3; the D call from TCRdb, TRBD1, cannot be confirmed without DNA. The CDR3 loop spans 16 amino acids. CDR1 is LGHNA and CDR2 is YSLEER in the germline V gene. CDR3 sequence reads: CASSQDHRGDGNTIYF.

The chain joins TRBV12-3 or TRBV12-4 to TRBJ2-1. This CDR3 contains 12 residues. CDR3: CASSLNYNEQFF.

The chain recombines TRBV10-3 with TRBJ2-2; TCRdb picks TRBD2, but there is no DNA to check that call. The germline CDR1 and CDR2 sequences are ENHRY and SYGVKD. The CDR3 covers 18 residues. The CDR3 here is CAISARTSGRENTGELFF.

The chain couples TRBV5-1 to TRBJ2-7; the TRBD1 assignment by TCRdb is unverifiable without DNA. The CDR3 has 15 amino acids. CDR1 SGHRS and CDR2 YFSETQ come from the germline V gene. CDR3 residues: CASSLGPGTNYEQYF.

The CDR3: CASSYGQGAHGYTF. V usage is TRBV28 and J usage is TRBJ1-2; TCRdb lists TRBD1, though no DNA is available to test this call. CDR3 length: 14 residues. Germline V CDR1 and CDR2: MDHEN, SYDVKM.

This chain uses TRBV9 with TRBJ2-1. Germline values: CDR1 SGDLS, CDR2 YYNGEE. This CDR3 has 15 residues. CDR3 sequence reads: CASSARSSSFNEQFF. The entire variable domain, with the rest obtained from reference TRBV9 and TRBJ2-1, is as follows: DSGVTQTPKHLITATGQRVTLRCSPRSGDLSVYWYQQSLDQGLQFLIQYYNGEERAKGNILERFSAQQFPDLHSELNLSSLELGDSALYFCASSARSSSFNEQFFGPGTRLTVL.

The chain joins TRBV20-1 to TRBJ1-2. The CDR3 loop spans 14 amino acids. Germline lookup yields CDR1 DFQATT and CDR2 SNEGSKA (reference sequence). The CDR3 sequence: CSARDRSPHYGYTF.

The chain links TRBV20-1 to TRBJ1-1; TCRdb picks TRBD1, but there is no DNA to check that call. Germline assignment: CDR1 DFQATT and CDR2 SNEGSKA (reference sequence). The CDR3 sequence is 15 residues long. Here the CDR3 reads CSARPGQGWGTEAFF.

The chain combines TRBV5-1 with TRBJ2-7; TCRdb selects TRBD2, and the lack of DNA leaves this call unchecked. This CDR3 contains 15 residues. From germline, CDR1 is SGHRS and CDR2 YFSETQ. Here the CDR3 reads CASSSHERTPYEQYF. Full variable domain (remainder filled in from reference TRBV5-1 and TRBJ2-7): KAGVTQTPRYLIKTRGQQVTLSCSPISGHRSVSWYQQTPGQGLQFLFEYFSETQRNKGNFPGRFSGRQFSNSRSEMNVSTLELGDSALYLCASSSHERTPYEQYFGPGTRLTVT.

The rearrangement joins TRBV7-3 to TRBJ2-2. CDR1 is SGHTA and CDR2 is FQGTGA in the germline V gene. The CDR3 loop spans 15 amino acids. CDR3 region: CASSPSSGNTGELFF.

This chain uses TRBV25-1 with TRBJ2-7; with no DNA, the TCRdb D assignment of TRBD2 cannot be verified. Germline-derived CDR1 and CDR2 are MGHDK and SYGVNS. This CDR3 spans 13 amino acids. CDR3 sequence: CASSGGPLGEQYF.

V gene TRBV12-3 or TRBV12-4 combines with J gene TRBJ2-7; no DNA is available, so the TRBD1 call from TCRdb remains unchecked. The CDR3 extends over 14 amino acids. CDR3 amino acids: CASSIRVESYEQYF.

The CDR3 here is CSARPITSGSTDTQYF. V gene TRBV20-1 combines with J gene TRBJ2-3; TCRdb gives TRBD2 as the D gene, but with no DNA this cannot be confirmed. Looked up from germline, CDR1 is DFQATT and CDR2 is SNEGSKA (reference sequence). CDR3 length: 16 residues.

This chain connects TRBV20-1 to TRBJ2-6. Per germline, CDR1 DFQATT and CDR2 SNEGSKA (reference sequence). The CDR3 extends over 14 amino acids. The CDR3 loop reads CSASADSGANVLTF.

V usage is TRBV29-1 and J usage is TRBJ2-4; the D call from TCRdb, TRBD2, cannot be confirmed without DNA. The germline gives CDR1 SQVTM, CDR2 ANQGSEA. The CDR3 extends over 17 amino acids. The CDR3 spells CSVGLAGGPLAKNIQYF.

This CDR3 is CASSSPRPPETQYF. V usage is TRBV6-1 and J usage is TRBJ2-5; TCRdb returns TRBD1, unconfirmable since there is no DNA. Germline V gene data show CDR1 as MNHNS and CDR2 as SASEGT. The CDR3 is made up of 14 amino acids.

The chain carries TRBV20-1 and TRBJ1-1; TCRdb's assignment of TRBD1 cannot be checked, as there is no DNA. Germline-derived CDR1 and CDR2 are DFQATT and SNEGSKA (reference sequence). The CDR3 totals 17 residues. The CDR3 is CSARDRVTGLRNTEAFF.

This chain uses TRBV6-2 or TRBV6-3 with TRBJ1-1; no DNA is available, so the TRBD1 call from TCRdb remains unchecked. This CDR3 spans 18 amino acids. Looked up from germline, CDR1 is MNHEY and CDR2 is SVGEGT. CDR3 loop: CASSYASDRPTWGTEAFF.